This TCR beta chain is from a study of blood T cells in healthy people across ages. In terms of origin and age, donors were healthy Caucasian individuals from Russia aged about 6 to 95. This clonotype was found a few times. Germline CDR1 is SGHTA and CDR2 is FQGNSA. The length of the CDR3 is 17 residues. The J segment lost 1 base and the V segment lost 5 bases, leaving 7 bases of the junction unmatched. With a J-beta primer mix and a sample-barcoded 5' primer, a second PCR ran about 7 to 11 cycles. Each sample provided no less than 2.5 million CDR3-containing paired-end reads. TCRdb passed the 5' RACE reads through MiXCR, listing each CDR3 protein once. This sample carries 1.5 million to 2 million distinct CDR3 sequences, around 40% of them seen once, and the ten largest clones take more than 20%.

Specimen: blood. The source is a human donor in good health. The rearrangement links TRBV7-2 to TRBJ1-4; 10 nucleotides line up with TRBD1. The CDR3 loop is CASSRTGGSLTNEKLFF. In DNA, the CDR3 is TGTGCCAGCAGCAGGACAGGGGGATCCTTAACTAATGAAAAACTGTTTTTT. The full variable domain, its missing parts supplied by reference TRBV7-2 and TRBJ1-4, is GAGVSQSPSNKVTEKGKDVELRCDPISGHTALYWYRQSLGQGLEFLIYFQGNSAPDKSGLPSDRFSAERTGGSVSTLTIQRTQQEDSAVYLCASSRTGGSLTNEKLFFGSGTQLSVL.